This T cell receptor (beta chain) is drawn from a study of graft-versus-host responses after intestinal transplantation. Across the study: Recipients were all induced with anti-thymocyte globulin, then given tacrolimus and steroids for 3 to 4 years.

Trimming left V 1 base short and J 8 bases short, with 14 bases between. The CDR3 is 14 amino acids. The germline V gene has CDR1 SEHNR and CDR2 FQNEAQ (reference sequence). Study-wide points: The authors found GvH clones in recipient marrow, some appearing first in ileum or blood. Some patients had graft-donor T cell macrochimerism. In their allografts, the ratios of graft-versus-host to host-versus-graft T cell clones were high. HvG clone declines early post-transplant were associated with peak circulating GvH levels.

A remark on this clone: The antigen is undetermined.

The data were produced by immunoSEQ multiplex PCR, yet TCRdb's version contains in-frame clones alone and is incomplete. Of 130,000 or so clones listed, around nine tenths are singletons. The V gene is TRBV7-9, the J gene TRBJ1-2; D is unclear. Source: unstimulated CD4+ T cells sorted from spleen or lymph node cells, taken before intestinal transplant. The TCR comes from a human donor who received an intestinal transplant. CDR3 sequence: CASSLVARRSGYTF. Written as DNA, the CDR3 is TGTGCCAGCAGCTTAGTAGCCCGGAGGAGCGGCTACACCTTC.